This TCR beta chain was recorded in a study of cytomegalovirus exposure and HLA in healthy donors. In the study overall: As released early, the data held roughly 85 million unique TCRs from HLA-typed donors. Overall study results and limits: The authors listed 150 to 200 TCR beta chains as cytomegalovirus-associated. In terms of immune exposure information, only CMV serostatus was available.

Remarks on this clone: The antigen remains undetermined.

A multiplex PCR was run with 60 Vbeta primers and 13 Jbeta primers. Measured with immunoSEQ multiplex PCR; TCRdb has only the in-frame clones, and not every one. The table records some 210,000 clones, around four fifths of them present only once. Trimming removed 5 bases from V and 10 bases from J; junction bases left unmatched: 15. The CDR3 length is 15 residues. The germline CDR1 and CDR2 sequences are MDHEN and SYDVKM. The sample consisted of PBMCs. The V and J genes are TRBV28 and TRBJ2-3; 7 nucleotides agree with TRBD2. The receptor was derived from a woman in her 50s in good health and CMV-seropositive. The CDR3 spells CASSGGLTLKGSQYF. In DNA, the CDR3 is TGTGCCAGCAGTGGGGGACTAACCCTGAAAGGGTCGCAGTATTTT.